This entry lists 26 T cell receptor beta chains sequenced from one sample in a study of T cell changes during pregnancy in multiple sclerosis. Assay: immunoSEQ multiplex PCR; the TCRdb copy retains only in-frame clones and omits some. The sample carries more than 80,000 clones, 92% recorded once. This material consisted of peripheral blood, taken after pregnancy. These TCRs come from a female donor with multiple sclerosis, enrolled in a pregnancy study.

The rearrangement uses TRBV30 and TRBJ1-6; 7 bases are a match to TRBD1. CDR1 is GTSNPN and CDR2 is SVGIG in the germline V gene (reference sequence). Trimming took 0 bases from V and 3 from J; bases not matched to a gene: 2. This CDR3 comprises 15 residues. The CDR3 sequence is CAWSVTGIYNSPLHF. CDR3 DNA: TGTGCCTGGAGTGTGACAGGGATCTATAATTCACCCCTCCACTTT.

This chain joins TRBV30 and TRBJ2-3; D is undetermined. Germline values: CDR1 GTSNPN, CDR2 SVGIG (reference sequence). The CDR3 is 11 residues long. Trimming pared 5 bases from V and 5 bases from J, leaving 8 bases between. This CDR3 reads CAWAQLDTQYF. In DNA, the CDR3 is TGTGCCTGGGCCCAACTAGATACGCAGTATTTT.

This chain uses TRBV19 with TRBJ2-7; 7 bases are shared with TRBD2. Unmatched junction bases numbered 8, after V lost 6 bases and J lost 6 bases. Germline V gene sequence: CDR1 LNHDA, CDR2 SQIVND (reference sequence). The CDR3 loop spans 13 amino acids. The CDR3 reads CASRKGLNAEQYF. The CDR3 nucleotides read TGTGCCAGTAGGAAGGGACTAAACGCCGAGCAGTACTTC.

The V and J genes are TRBV5-1 and TRBJ2-5; D possibly corresponds to TRBD2 (7 bases). The germline gives CDR1 SGHRS, CDR2 YFSETQ. The length of the CDR3 is 16 residues. V was trimmed by 0 bases and J by 4 bases, leaving 16 bases between them. The CDR3 DNA sequence: TGCGCCAGCAGCTTGGAGGGTTCGGGGGGCCGAGAGACCCAGTACTTC. It codes for CASSLEGSGGRETQYF.

This clone was detected only once. This sequence joins TRBV30 and TRBJ2-7; no clear D gene. The ends were cut back, 1 base at V and 3 bases at J, with 10 bases in the middle. The V gene's germline CDR1 is GTSNPN and CDR2 SVGIG (reference sequence). The CDR3 length is 13 residues. CDR3 amino acids: CAWSAGRLYEQYF. CDR3 nucleotide sequence: TGTGCCTGGAGTGCTGGCCGTCTCTACGAGCAGTACTTC. The complete variable domain, with remaining parts taken from reference TRBV30 and TRBJ2-7, reads SQTIHQWPATLVQPVGSPLSLECTVEGTSNPNLYWYRQAAGRGLQLLFYSVGIGQISSEVPQNLSASRPQDRQFILSSKKLLLSDSGFYLCAWSAGRLYEQYFGPGTRLTVT.

The chain has TRBV28 and TRBJ1-5; TRBD1 matches 9 bases. CDR3 length: 16 residues. J was trimmed by 6 bases and V by 10 bases; bases with no gene match: 16. CDR1 MDHEN and CDR2 SYDVKM come from the germline V gene. The CDR3 bases are TGTGCCACCCAACTAGAGGCGGACAGGGGTGGTCAGCCCCAGCATTTT. It specifies CATQLEADRGGQPQHF.

The count of this clone is one. The V call is TRBV23-1, the J call TRBJ2-5; no reliable D call. TRBV23-1 qualifies as an ORF whose function is uncertain. The CDR3 extends over 12 amino acids. The V gene lost 0 bases and the J gene lost 5 bases, with 4 bases spanning the gap. This chain's CDR3 is CASSQSLETQYF. The CDR3 DNA sequence: TGCGCCAGCAGTCAATCCTTGGAGACCCAGTACTTC.

This chain connects TRBV9 to TRBJ1-1; maybe TRBD1 (5 bases). CDR1 and CDR2 from the germline V gene are SGDLS and YYNGEE. Trimming took off 5 bases at V and 1 base at J, with 9 bases between the two ends. This CDR3 is 13 amino acids long. CDR3 DNA sequence: TGTGCCAGCAGTAGACAGTCGAACACTGAAGCTTTCTTT. Translating gives CASSRQSNTEAFF. The full variable domain, in which reference TRBV9 and TRBJ1-1 provide the parts outside the CDR3, is DSGVTQTPKHLITATGQRVTLRCSPRSGDLSVYWYQQSLDQGLQFLIQYYNGEERAKGNILERFSAQQFPDLHSELNLSSLELGDSALYFCASSRQSNTEAFFGQGTRLTVV.

The chain has TRBV7-9 and TRBJ2-6; D may be TRBD1 (6 bases). From germline, CDR1 is SEHNR and CDR2 FQNEAQ (reference sequence). V was pared by 5 bases and J by 1 base, with 9 bases between. The CDR3 totals 15 residues. Here the CDR3 DNA reads TGTGCCAGCAGCCCACAGGGTTCTGGGGCCAACGTCCTGACTTTC. Residues: CASSPQGSGANVLTF.

The genes are TRBV2 and TRBJ2-7; TRBD1 matches 9 bases. The CDR3 length is 15 residues. Looked up from germline, CDR1 is SNHLY and CDR2 is FYNNEI. Unmatched junction bases numbered 9, after V lost 4 bases and J lost 5 bases. The DNA of the CDR3 is TGTGCCAGCAGTGGGTGGGGACAGGGTTCCCACGAGCAGTACTTC. This sequence encodes CASSGWGQGSHEQYF. Variable domain in full (rest from reference TRBV2 and TRBJ2-7): EPEVTQTPSHQVTQMGQEVILRCVPISNHLYFYWYRQILGQKVEFLVSFYNNEISEKSEIFDDQFSVERPDGSNFTLKIRSTKLEDSAMYFCASSGWGQGSHEQYFGPGTRLTVT.

The V and J genes are TRBV7-8 and TRBJ2-5; D possibly corresponds to TRBD1 (6 bases). The V gene lost 5 bases and the J gene lost 4 bases, with 17 bases spanning the gap. The CDR3 totals 15 residues. Germline V CDR1 and CDR2: SGHVS, FQNEAQ. Written as DNA, the CDR3 is TGTGCCAGCAGCGTTCATAGGGACAATCGAGAGACCCAGTACTTC. Protein sequence: CASSVHRDNRETQYF.

The V gene is TRBV12-2, the J gene TRBJ1-2; the D call in the table, TRBD1, was not verified against the DNA. TRBV12-2 is given as a pseudogene. This CDR3 has 14 residues. This CDR3 reads CASRLVGPYRGYTF. The CDR3 bases are TGTGCAAGTCGCTTAGTGGGGCCTTATAGAGGCTACACCTTC.

This chain links TRBV18 with TRBJ1-1, with no clear D. CDR1 is KGHSH and CDR2 is LQKENI in the germline V gene. The CDR3 runs to 13 residues. Trimming took off 2 bases at V and 8 bases at J, with 12 bases between the two ends. In DNA, the CDR3 is TGTGCCAGCTCACCATCGCGGGCGGGGGAAGCTTTCTTT. Translated: CASSPSRAGEAFF. Full variable domain (remainder filled in from reference TRBV18 and TRBJ1-1): NAGVMQNPRHLVRRRGQEARLRCSPMKGHSHVYWYRQLPEEGLKFMVYLQKENIIDESGMPKERFSAEFPKEGPSILRIQQVVRGDSAAYFCASSPSRAGEAFFGQGTRLTVV.

This clone was seen just once. The chain joins TRBV5-1 to TRBJ1-5, with 7 bases aligning to TRBD1. Germline trimming cut 2 bases from V and 7 bases from J; bases unmatched to any gene: 6. Germline loops: CDR1 SGHRS, CDR2 YFSETQ. The CDR3 totals 14 residues. The CDR3 nucleotides read TGCGCCAGCAGCTTACAGGGGTCCGACCAGCCCCAGCATTTT. Residues: CASSLQGSDQPQHF.

This clone was counted a few times. The chain recombines TRBV5-1 with TRBJ2-1; possible D gene TRBD1, 6 bases. The germline gives CDR1 SGHRS, CDR2 YFSETQ. Trimming stripped 0 bases from V and 15 bases from J, with 13 bases between. This CDR3 comprises 12 residues. DNA for the CDR3: TGCGCCAGCAGCTTGGACAGGGATAAATGGTTCTTC. This codes for CASSLDRDKWFF.

The rearrangement joins TRBV5-4 to TRBJ2-6, with 9 positions matching TRBD1. J was trimmed by 0 bases and V by 4 bases; bases with no gene match: 8. Germline CDR1 reads SGHNT; CDR2 reads YYREEE (reference sequence). This CDR3 is 18 amino acids long. The CDR3 DNA follows: TGTGCCAGCAGCAAGGGACAGGGCGGGCCCTCTGGGGCCAACGTCCTGACTTTC. Its translation: CASSKGQGGPSGANVLTF. Full variable domain (remainder filled in from reference TRBV5-4 and TRBJ2-6): ETGVTQSPTHLIKTRGQQVTLRCSSQSGHNTVSWYQQALGQGPQFIFQYYREEENGRGNFPPRFSGLQFPNYSSELNVNALELDDSALYLCASSKGQGGPSGANVLTFGAGSRLTVL.

The chain has TRBV5-1 and TRBJ2-3; D is possibly TRBD2 (5 bases). CDR3 length: 15 residues. Germline V gives CDR1 SGHRS, CDR2 YFSETQ. The ends were cut back, 4 bases at V and 4 bases at J, with 16 bases in the middle. As DNA, the CDR3 is TGCGCCAGCAGCGCGGGCCGGTCTGGGCCAGATACGCAGTATTTT. Its protein product is CASSAGRSGPDTQYF.

The chain is built from TRBV7-2 and TRBJ2-1, with D unresolved. Trimming took off 5 bases at V and 10 bases at J, with 15 bases between the two ends. The CDR3 covers 13 residues. Germline V gene lookup returns CDR1 SGHTA and CDR2 FQGNSA. The CDR3 coding sequence is TGTGCCAGCAGCCCCCTCACTAATATAGAGCAGTTCTTC. Protein: CASSPLTNIEQFF.

This chain links TRBV6-6 with TRBJ1-3, with no clear D. V shed 2 bases and J shed 0 bases, with 5 bases lying between them. The V gene's germline CDR1 is MNHNY and CDR2 SVGAGI (reference sequence). There are 14 residues in the CDR3. The DNA for the CDR3 is TGTGCCAGCAGTTACGACAACTCTGGAAACACCATATATTTT. Its protein product is CASSYDNSGNTIYF.

The V and J genes are TRBV27 and TRBJ1-4, with 8 bases that match TRBD1. V trimming: 6 bases; J trimming: 10 bases; junction bases outside the gene matches: 1. The CDR3 extends over 11 amino acids. Germline-derived CDR1 and CDR2 are MNHEY and SMNVEV (reference sequence). CDR3 nucleotide sequence: TGTGCCAGCAGCGACAGGGGAAAACTGTTTTTT. Amino acid sequence: CASSDRGKLFF. The full variable domain, rest sourced from reference TRBV27 and TRBJ1-4, is EAQVTQNPRYLITVTGKKLTVTCSQNMNHEYMSWYRQDPGLGLRQIYYSMNVEVTDKGDVPEGYKVSRKEKRNFPLILESPSPNQTSLYFCASSDRGKLFFGSGTQLSVL.

The gene calls are TRBV6-1 and TRBJ1-2, with D perhaps matching TRBD1 (6 bases). The CDR3 length is 14 residues. Trimming cost V 2 bases and J 4 bases, with 11 bases left between them. CDR1 is MNHNS and CDR2 is SASEGT in the germline V gene. CDR3 sequence reads: CASSERVDSYGYTF. CDR3 DNA: TGTGCCAGCAGTGAACGGGTGGACAGCTATGGCTACACCTTC.

This chain links TRBV7-6 with TRBJ1-5, with 7 nucleotides matching TRBD1. Losses at the gene ends were 5 bases for V and 5 bases for J; bases not matched to a gene: 6. Germline CDR1 reads SGHVS; CDR2 reads FNYEAQ. CDR3 length: 14 residues. The CDR3 protein is CASSREGADQPQHF. CDR3 DNA: TGTGCCAGCAGCCGGGAGGGGGCGGATCAGCCCCAGCATTTT.

This sequence joins TRBV19 and TRBJ2-7, with 7 bases fitting TRBD2. The CDR3 has 16 amino acids. Unmatched junction bases numbered 11, after V lost 5 bases and J lost 1 base. Germline V gene sequence: CDR1 LNHDA, CDR2 SQIVND (reference sequence). The CDR3 DNA reads TGTGCCAGTAGTGATCCGGGGAGGGCGCCTTCCTACGAGCAGTACTTC. It specifies CASSDPGRAPSYEQYF.

The V and J genes are TRBV10-2 and TRBJ1-2; maybe TRBD1 (6 bases). In germline, CDR1 is WSHSY, CDR2 SAAADI. The CDR3 length is 12 residues. Between the trimmed V and J ends, which lost 5 bases and 4 bases, there was a span of 8 bases. CDR3 DNA: TGCGCCAGCAGTTGGACAGCCTATGGCTACACCTTC. It yields the protein CASSWTAYGYTF.

The CDR3 bases are TGTGCCAGCGGTCCGGTTCGGGAAAATGGCTACACCTTC. Translating it yields CASGPVRENGYTF. The rearrangement uses TRBV28 and TRBJ1-2; D not resolved. CDR3 length: 13 amino acids. The V gene's germline CDR1 is MDHEN and CDR2 SYDVKM. Trimming pared 8 bases from V and 6 bases from J, leaving 16 bases between.

The chain links TRBV30 to TRBJ1-3; D call uncertain. From germline, CDR1 is GTSNPN and CDR2 SVGIG (reference sequence). The CDR3 spans 15 residues. Trimming took off 3 bases at V and 0 bases at J, with 12 bases between the two ends. The CDR3 here is CAWSFTSHSGNTIYF. As DNA, the CDR3 is TGTGCCTGGAGCTTTACTTCGCACTCTGGAAACACCATATATTTT.